What follows describes a single T cell receptor beta chain. In the original workflow: It was from reference gene primer amplification that nucleated cell counts were estimated. Repertoires were generated with immunoSEQ multiplex PCR, while TCRdb's copy carries only in-frame clones and drops some. V, J and clone size are taken as reported in that table, and D and trimming were inferred from the DNA itself. The sample consists of about 440,000 clones, about nine tenths of them appearing once. This sample is drawn from a study of blood T cell repertoires in COVID-19. After removal of 6 bases from V and 0 bases from J, the junction contained 3 bases not matched to a gene. Germline lookup yields CDR1 MDHEN and CDR2 SYDVKM. The CDR3 length is 14 residues. Two negative PCRs, clearance, or symptom resolution were required of recovered Cohort 3 donors.

This sequence was found in a man aged 18 to 35 who had recovered from COVID-19. Sequenced: PBMCs or T cells enriched from blood (not recorded which). V usage is TRBV28 and J usage is TRBJ2-7; 9 positions match TRBD1. The CDR3 sequence: CASRSTGGSYEQYF. CDR3 coding DNA: TGTGCCAGCAGATCGACAGGGGGCTCCTACGAGCAGTACTTC.